This T cell receptor (beta chain) was sequenced during a study of blood T cell repertoires in COVID-19. Study-level information: The United States, Italy and Spain supplied acute and convalescent COVID-19 samples. In each case, the material was cDNA or gDNA derived from T cells, B-cell-depleted T cells, or PBMCs.

Original data processing: Estimates of nucleated cell counts were drawn from the amplification of reference gene primers. Libraries were prepared by immunoSEQ multiplex PCR; TCRdb keeps only in-frame clonotypes and omits some of them. V and J calls plus clone size are reproduced from that table; the DNA served to infer D and trimming. The sample holds approximately 150,000 clones, 88% seen once. The sample holds one count of this clone. The clonotype was recovered from a man in his 70s with acute or convalescent COVID-19. Sequencing input: peripheral blood.

This CDR3 is CASSRDRTQGGYTF. In nucleotides, the CDR3 is TGCGCCAGCAGCCGGGACAGGACCCAGGGTGGCTACACCTTC. The chain employs TRBV5-1 and TRBJ1-2; 8 bases are a match to TRBD1. Per germline, CDR1 SGHRS and CDR2 YFSETQ. This CDR3 is 14 amino acids long. V lost 4 bases to trimming and J lost 7 bases; unmatched junction nucleotides: 9.